The 24 T cell receptor beta chains below were found in one sample sequenced in a study of shared clonotypes between healthy human individuals. Libraries were prepared by immunoSEQ multiplex PCR; TCRdb keeps only in-frame clonotypes and omits some of them. This repertoire shows some 2.4 million clones, approximately 94% found once; its top ten account for around 0.4%. Sequenced sample: naive CD4+ T cells from PBMCs. The subset here: CD45RA+ positively selected. All receptors derive from a man aged 18 to 29 in good health. Some clones in this sample may be carry-over from other donors' samples.

V is TRBV4-1 and J is TRBJ2-1, with D perhaps matching TRBD1 or TRBD2 (5 bases each). Between the trimmed V and J ends, which lost 0 bases and 8 bases, there was a span of 17 bases. The CDR3 contains 16 residues. In germline, CDR1 is MGHRA, CDR2 YSYEKL. For the CDR3, the DNA is TGCGCCAGCAGCCAAGATCGAATTAGCCGGGGCGATGAGCAGTTCTTC. This codes for CASSQDRISRGDEQFF.

A remark on this clone: The sample contains more than one DNA sequence encoding this CDR3. The J gene is TRBJ1-1, the V gene TRBV29-1; no clear D gene. V lost 4 bases to trimming and J lost 1 base, with 4 bases between them. Germline V lookup: CDR1 SQVTM, CDR2 ANQGSEA. The CDR3 contains 11 residues. The chain's CDR3 is CSVVGNTEAFF. The CDR3 coding sequence is TGCAGCGTTGTAGGGAACACTGAAGCTTTCTTT.

V gene TRBV19 combines with J gene TRBJ2-5, with D tentatively TRBD2 (6 bases). V was cut by 6 bases and J by 5 bases, with 19 bases left in between. The CDR3 is 15 residues long. Germline assignment: CDR1 LNHDA and CDR2 SQIVND (reference sequence). Written as DNA, the CDR3 is TGTGCCAGTAGGGTGGTAGCGGCTGGCGAGGAGACCCAGTACTTC. It specifies CASRVVAAGEETQYF.

The chain has TRBV7-9 and TRBJ1-3; weak D call: TRBD1 (5 bases). Trimming shortened V by 5 bases and J by 0 bases, and 14 bases separated the two germline ends. CDR1 and CDR2 (germline): SEHNR, FQNEAQ (reference sequence). The CDR3 runs to 16 residues. The CDR3 bases are TGTGCCAGCAGCACGAGGAGGGGTAGCTCTGGAAACACCATATATTTT. Residues: CASSTRRGSSGNTIYF.

To note about this clone: Other nucleotide sequences in the sample specify the same CDR3. The J gene is TRBJ1-5, the V gene TRBV30; D gene unclear. The CDR3 is 13 amino acids. V was clipped by 1 base and J by 0 bases, with 4 bases between them. Germline values: CDR1 GTSNPN, CDR2 SVGIG (reference sequence). The DNA of the CDR3 is TGTGCCTGGAGTGACACTAGCAATCAGCCCCAGCATTTT. This gives the protein CAWSDTSNQPQHF.

The chain combines TRBV5-1 with TRBJ2-7; TRBD2 matches 10 bases. Trimming at V came to 4 bases and at J to 5 bases, leaving 9 bases not matched to a gene. The CDR3 runs to 15 residues. The germline V gene encodes CDR1 SGHRS and CDR2 YFSETQ. The CDR3 loop reads CASSNPSGSGDEQYF. CDR3 coding DNA: TGCGCCAGCAGCAACCCTAGCGGGAGCGGGGACGAGCAGTACTTC.

On this clone: Other DNA sequences within the sample encode an identical CDR3. The chain uses TRBV9 and TRBJ2-1; 8 bases map to TRBD2. Per germline, CDR1 SGDLS and CDR2 YYNGEE. V was clipped by 0 bases and J by 3 bases; unmatched bases: 2. The CDR3 sequence is 15 residues long. The CDR3 is CASSVVSGIYNEQFF. The CDR3 nucleotides are TGTGCCAGCAGCGTAGTTAGCGGGATCTACAATGAGCAGTTCTTC. The full variable domain, its missing parts supplied by reference TRBV9 and TRBJ2-1, is DSGVTQTPKHLITATGQRVTLRCSPRSGDLSVYWYQQSLDQGLQFLIQYYNGEERAKGNILERFSAQQFPDLHSELNLSSLELGDSALYFCASSVVSGIYNEQFFGPGTRLTVL.

The chain uses TRBV7-2 and TRBJ2-1; 12 bases fit TRBD1. CDR1 and CDR2 (germline): SGHTA, FQGNSA. Germline trimming cut 6 bases from V and 7 bases from J; bases unmatched to any gene: 13. This CDR3 is built from 17 residues. CDR3 residues: CASRRDGTGGAYNEQFF. In nucleotides, the CDR3 is TGTGCCAGCAGACGTGACGGGACAGGGGGCGCGTATAATGAGCAGTTCTTC. Drawing the rest from reference TRBV7-2 and TRBJ2-1, the complete variable domain is GAGVSQSPSNKVTEKGKDVELRCDPISGHTALYWYRQSLGQGLEFLIYFQGNSAPDKSGLPSDRFSAERTGGSVSTLTIQRTQQEDSAVYLCASRRDGTGGAYNEQFFGPGTRLTVL.

This chain connects TRBV28 to TRBJ1-5; 9 bases agree with TRBD1. CDR3 length equals 16 residues. Germline V lookup: CDR1 MDHEN, CDR2 SYDVKM. V gave up 6 bases and J gave up 6 bases; unmatched junction bases: 12. The CDR3 protein is CASRGAGQGTLQPQHF. In DNA form, the CDR3 reads TGTGCCAGCAGGGGGGCGGGACAGGGAACGCTTCAGCCCCAGCATTTT.

This clone came up once. The chain recombines TRBV28 with TRBJ1-1; 8 nucleotides match TRBD1. From germline, CDR1 is MDHEN and CDR2 SYDVKM. The CDR3 contains 16 residues. J was trimmed by 5 bases and V by 6 bases; bases with no gene match: 14. CDR3 sequence reads: CASSPPRQGWRTEAFF. CDR3 sequence (DNA): TGTGCCAGCAGCCCACCCAGACAGGGGTGGAGGACTGAAGCTTTCTTT.

The chain combines TRBV20-1 with TRBJ1-1; D is ambiguous. From germline, CDR1 is DFQATT and CDR2 SNEGSKA (reference sequence). CDR3 length: 11 residues. V lost 3 bases and J lost 6, with 8 bases in between. CDR3: CSASLQPEAFF. CDR3 bases: TGCAGTGCTAGCTTACAGCCTGAAGCTTTCTTT.

This clone was detected once. This chain uses TRBV7-2 with TRBJ1-5, with TRBD1 identical over 7 bases. Trimming at V came to 6 bases and at J to 0 bases, leaving 11 bases not matched to a gene. Germline CDR1 reads SGHTA; CDR2 reads FQGNSA. The CDR3 extends over 17 amino acids. Here the CDR3 DNA reads TGTGCCAGCAGTAAGCGGGCAGGGGGGTATAGCAATCAGCCCCAGCATTTT. This codes for CASSKRAGGYSNQPQHF.

The chain has TRBV19 and TRBJ2-7, with a possible D match to TRBD2 (5 bases). Trimming took off 5 bases at V and 0 bases at J, with 14 bases between the two ends. This CDR3 has 15 amino acids. CDR1 and CDR2 (germline): LNHDA, SQIVND (reference sequence). The DNA for the CDR3 is TGTGCCAGTAGTGAACGGGGATCGAGCTCCTACGAGCAGTACTTC. It is translated as CASSERGSSSYEQYF.

This clone was observed a single time. The J gene is TRBJ2-7, the V gene TRBV7-3; a weak D match, TRBD1 (5 bases). Germline V gene sequence: CDR1 SGHTA, CDR2 FQGTGA. V lost 0 bases and J 2 bases, leaving 20 bases between the germline ends. The CDR3 has 18 amino acids. The CDR3 loop is CASSLTASPGPTAYEQYF. In DNA form, the CDR3 reads TGTGCCAGCAGCTTAACGGCTTCCCCAGGGCCGACCGCCTACGAGCAGTACTTC. Full variable domain (missing parts from reference TRBV7-3 and TRBJ2-7): GAGVSQTPSNKVTEKGKYVELRCDPISGHTALYWYRQSLGQGPEFLIYFQGTGAADDSGLPNDRFFAVRPEGSVSTLKIQRTERGDSAVYLCASSLTASPGPTAYEQYFGPGTRLTVT.

The chain uses TRBV29-1 and TRBJ1-1, with 8 bases identical to TRBD1. The CDR3 runs to 14 residues. Unmatched junction bases numbered 7, after V lost 6 bases and J lost 1 base. Per the germline V gene, CDR1 is SQVTM and CDR2 is ANQGSEA. CDR3 in amino acids: CSVEFGTGNTEAFF. The CDR3 DNA reads as TGCAGCGTCGAATTCGGGACAGGGAACACTGAAGCTTTCTTT.

The rearrangement joins TRBV11-1 to TRBJ2-5, with D hard to call. CDR1 and CDR2 from the germline V gene are SGHAT and FQDESV (reference sequence). Deletions cut 5 bases from V and 2 bases from J, with 18 bases between. The CDR3 spans 16 residues. The CDR3 region is CASSRSLRALQETQYF. The CDR3 DNA is TGTGCCAGCAGCCGTTCCCTCCGGGCCCTACAAGAGACCCAGTACTTC.

The chain has TRBV21-1 and TRBJ2-7. TRBV21-1 is designated a pseudogene. CDR3 size: 17 residues. CDR3 coding DNA: TGTGCCAGCAGCTTACGCGGTGGGCATTCTGGAACCTACGAGCAGTACTTC. Its protein is CASSLRGGHSGTYEQYF.

This chain connects TRBV6-6 to TRBJ1-1; perhaps TRBD1 as D (5 bases). Trimming cost V 11 bases and J 9 bases, with 19 bases left between them. The CDR3 consists of 12 residues. Germline CDR1 and CDR2: MNHNY and SVGAGI (reference sequence). The CDR3 protein is CAATGTAKKAFF. CDR3 DNA: TGTGCCGCCACCGGGACGGCGAAAAAAGCTTTCTTT.

The J gene is TRBJ2-2, the V gene TRBV5-6, with D maybe TRBD2 (5 bases). Germline CDR1 SGHDT, CDR2 YYEEEE. Deletions cut 1 base from V and 4 bases from J, with 8 bases between. The CDR3 loop spans 14 amino acids. The CDR3 nucleotides read TGTGCCAGCAGCTTGAACGAGGGCACCGGGGAGCTGTTTTTT. Encoded protein: CASSLNEGTGELFF.

As regards this clone: The same CDR3 also results from other DNA sequences found in this sample. The chain has TRBV7-9 and TRBJ1-1; D ambiguous. Trimming cost V 1 base and J 2 bases, with 5 bases left between them. CDR3 length: 13 residues. In germline, CDR1 is SEHNR, CDR2 FQNEAQ (reference sequence). CDR3 sequence reads: CASSLGSNTEAFF. CDR3 nucleotides: TGTGCCAGCAGCTTAGGTAGTAACACTGAAGCTTTCTTT.

This rearrangement joins TRBV28 to TRBJ2-1; 12 nucleotides align to TRBD2. CDR3 length: 19 residues. V shed 4 bases and J 5 bases; nucleotides not matched to a gene: 15. Germline CDR1 reads MDHEN; CDR2 reads SYDVKM. The CDR3 here is CASSSPGLAGRSGDNEQFF. DNA of the CDR3: TGTGCCAGCAGTTCCCCGGGACTAGCGGGCCGCTCTGGTGACAATGAGCAGTTCTTC.

V usage is TRBV14 and J usage is TRBJ1-2; 7 bases fit TRBD1. CDR1 and CDR2 (germline): SGHDN, FVKESK. Trimming cost V 4 bases and J 4 bases; bases outside gene matches: 6. The CDR3 runs to 14 residues. The CDR3 nucleotides are TGTGCCAGCAGCCGACAGGGACGGAGCTATGGCTACACCTTC. Protein product: CASSRQGRSYGYTF.

About this clone: Other DNA sequences of this sample code for an identical CDR3. This chain uses TRBV5-1 with TRBJ2-3; the D is unclear. Germline V gives CDR1 SGHRS, CDR2 YFSETQ. This CDR3 comprises 11 residues. The V and J ends lost 3 bases and 4 bases respectively, with 3 bases between them. CDR3 nucleotides: TGCGCCAGCAGCTCTTCAGATACGCAGTATTTT. Amino acids: CASSSSDTQYF.

This chain links TRBV14 with TRBJ1-2; tentatively, D is TRBD1 (6 bases). This CDR3 spans 13 amino acids. The V and J ends lost 5 bases and 3 bases respectively, with 10 bases between them. Germline CDR1 reads SGHDN; CDR2 reads FVKESK. CDR3 loop: CASSSQGYYGYTF. CDR3 DNA sequence: TGTGCCAGCAGCTCACAGGGTTACTATGGCTACACCTTC. Full variable domain (rest looked up from reference TRBV14 and TRBJ1-2): EAGVTQFPSHSVIEKGQTVTLRCDPISGHDNLYWYRRVMGKEIKFLLHFVKESKQDESGMPNNRFLAERTGGTYSTLKVQPAELEDSGVYFCASSSQGYYGYTFGSGTRLTVV.